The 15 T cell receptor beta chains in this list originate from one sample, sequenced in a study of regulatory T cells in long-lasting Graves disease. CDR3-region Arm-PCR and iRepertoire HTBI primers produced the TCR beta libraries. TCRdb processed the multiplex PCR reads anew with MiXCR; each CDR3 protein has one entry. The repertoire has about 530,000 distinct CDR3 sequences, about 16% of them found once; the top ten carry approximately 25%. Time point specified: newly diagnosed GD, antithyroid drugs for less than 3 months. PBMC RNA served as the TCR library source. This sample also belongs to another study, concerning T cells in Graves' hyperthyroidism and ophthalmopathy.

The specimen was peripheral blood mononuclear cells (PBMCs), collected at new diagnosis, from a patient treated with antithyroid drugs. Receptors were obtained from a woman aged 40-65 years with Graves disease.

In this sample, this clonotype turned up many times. The CDR3 nucleotides read TGTGCCAGCACCTCAGAGGAGGGCCGAAACGCTGAAGCTTTCTTT. It is translated as CASTSEEGRNAEAFF. The chain carries TRBV12-3 or TRBV12-4 and TRBJ1-1; unclear D gene. The CDR3 contains 15 residues. Trimming removed 7 bases from V and 6 bases from J, with 21 bases in between.

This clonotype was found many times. This CDR3 is CAWRGPTQAHPYEQYF. The DNA of the CDR3 is TGTGCCTGGAGGGGTCCTACTCAGGCCCACCCCTACGAGCAGTACTTC. This chain joins TRBV30 and TRBJ2-7; D is uncertain. Deletions cut 3 bases from V and 2 bases from J, with 20 bases between. Germline assignment: CDR1 GTSNPN and CDR2 SVGIG (reference sequence). The CDR3 covers 16 residues.

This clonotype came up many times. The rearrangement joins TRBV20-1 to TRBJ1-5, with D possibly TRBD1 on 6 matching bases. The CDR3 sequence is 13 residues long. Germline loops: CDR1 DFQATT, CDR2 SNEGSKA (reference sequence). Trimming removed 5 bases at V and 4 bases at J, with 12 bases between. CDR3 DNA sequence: TGCAGTGCTTGGGGACATCCAAATCAGCCCCAGCATTTT. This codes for CSAWGHPNQPQHF.

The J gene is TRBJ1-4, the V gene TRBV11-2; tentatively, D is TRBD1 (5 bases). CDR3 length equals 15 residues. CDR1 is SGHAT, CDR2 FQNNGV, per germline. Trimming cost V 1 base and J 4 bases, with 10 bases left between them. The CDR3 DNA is TGTGCCAGCAGCTTAGCGCGGGGCGTTAATGAAAAACTGTTTTTT. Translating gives CASSLARGVNEKLFF.

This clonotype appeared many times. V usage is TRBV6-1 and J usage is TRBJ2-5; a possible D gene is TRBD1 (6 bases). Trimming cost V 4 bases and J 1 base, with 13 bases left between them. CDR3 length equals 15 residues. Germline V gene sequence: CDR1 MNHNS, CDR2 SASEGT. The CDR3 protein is CASSAQQGSQETQYF. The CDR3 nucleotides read TGTGCCAGCAGTGCACAACAGGGTTCCCAAGAGACCCAGTACTTC.

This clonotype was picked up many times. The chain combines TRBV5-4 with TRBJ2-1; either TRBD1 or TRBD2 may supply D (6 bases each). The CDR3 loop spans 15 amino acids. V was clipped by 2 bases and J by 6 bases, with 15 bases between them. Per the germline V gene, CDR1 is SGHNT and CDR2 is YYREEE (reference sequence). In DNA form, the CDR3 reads TGTGCCAGCAGCTTTCGTAACGGAGGGGGCAATGAGCAGTTCTTC. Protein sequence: CASSFRNGGGNEQFF.

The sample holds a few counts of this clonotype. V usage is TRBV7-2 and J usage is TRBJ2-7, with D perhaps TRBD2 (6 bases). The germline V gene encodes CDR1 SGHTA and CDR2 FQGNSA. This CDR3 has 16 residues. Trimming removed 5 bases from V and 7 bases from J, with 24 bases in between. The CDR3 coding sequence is TGTGCCAGCAGCCGACGGGCAGCGGGCCTCTCGGGGGAGCAGTACTTC. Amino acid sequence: CASSRRAAGLSGEQYF.

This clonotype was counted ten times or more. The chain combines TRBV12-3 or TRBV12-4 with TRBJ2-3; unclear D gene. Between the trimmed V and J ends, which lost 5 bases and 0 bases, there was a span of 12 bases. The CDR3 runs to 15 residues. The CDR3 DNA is TGTGCCAGCAGTGGCCCGAGCCTCAGCACAGATACGCAGTATTTT. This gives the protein CASSGPSLSTDTQYF.

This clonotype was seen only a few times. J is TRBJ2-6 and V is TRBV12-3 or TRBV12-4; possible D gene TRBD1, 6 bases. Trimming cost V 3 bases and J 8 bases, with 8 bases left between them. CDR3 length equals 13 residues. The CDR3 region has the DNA TGTGCCAGCAGTTTCCAGGGGACCAACGTCCTGACTTTC. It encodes CASSFQGTNVLTF.

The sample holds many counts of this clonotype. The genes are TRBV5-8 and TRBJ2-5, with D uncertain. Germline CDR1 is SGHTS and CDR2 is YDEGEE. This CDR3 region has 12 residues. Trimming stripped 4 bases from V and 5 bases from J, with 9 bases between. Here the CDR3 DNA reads TGTGCCAGCAGCGAGGTCGAGGAGACCCAGTACTTC. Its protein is CASSEVEETQYF.

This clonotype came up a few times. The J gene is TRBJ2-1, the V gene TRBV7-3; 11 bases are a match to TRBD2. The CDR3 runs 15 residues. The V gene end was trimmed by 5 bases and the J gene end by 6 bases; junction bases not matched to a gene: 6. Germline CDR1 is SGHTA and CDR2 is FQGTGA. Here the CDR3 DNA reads TGTGCCAGCAGCCCCAGACTAGCGGGGACCAATGAGCAGTTCTTC. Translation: CASSPRLAGTNEQFF.

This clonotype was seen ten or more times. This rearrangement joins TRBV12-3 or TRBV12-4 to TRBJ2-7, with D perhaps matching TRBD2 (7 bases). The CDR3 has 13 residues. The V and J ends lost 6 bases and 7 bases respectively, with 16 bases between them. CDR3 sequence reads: CASRGGGSWEQYF. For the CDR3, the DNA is TGTGCCAGCAGGGGGGGGGGCAGCTGGGAGCAGTACTTC.

The CDR3 DNA sequence: TGTGCCAGCAGCCCCCTGAGGGACGGGTACAATGAGCAGTTCTTC. Its translation: CASSPLRDGYNEQFF. The chain combines TRBV6-2 or TRBV6-3 with TRBJ2-1; tentatively, D is TRBD1 or TRBD2 (5 bases each). V was cut by 6 bases and J by 4 bases, with 16 bases left in between. This CDR3 contains 15 residues. In germline, CDR1 is MNHEY, CDR2 SVGEGT.

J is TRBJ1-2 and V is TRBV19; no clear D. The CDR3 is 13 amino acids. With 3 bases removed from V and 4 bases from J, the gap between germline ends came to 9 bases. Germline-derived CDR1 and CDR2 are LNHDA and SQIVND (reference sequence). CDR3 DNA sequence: TGTGCCAGTAGTATCGAGACGACCTATGGCTACACCTTC. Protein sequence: CASSIETTYGYTF. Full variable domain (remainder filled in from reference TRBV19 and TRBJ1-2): DGGITQSPKYLFRKEGQNVTLSCEQNLNHDAMYWYRQDPGQGLRLIYYSQIVNDFQKGDIAEGYSVSREKKESFPLTVTSAQKNPTAFYLCASSIETTYGYTFGSGTRLTVV.

The CDR3 DNA is TGTGCCAGTAGTATAGGGGCTGGGACAGCGGCAGATACGCAGTATTTT. As protein: CASSIGAGTAADTQYF. This chain uses TRBV19 with TRBJ2-3, with TRBD1 matching 7 bases. The CDR3 contains 16 residues. Trimming took 1 base from V and 4 from J; bases not matched to a gene: 8. Germline CDR1 LNHDA, CDR2 SQIVND (reference sequence).